Each of the 8 T cell receptor beta chains below was sequenced from the same sample in a study of shared clonotypes between healthy human individuals. The method was immunoSEQ multiplex PCR; TCRdb's version includes in-frame clones alone and lacks a portion of them. The sample holds 2 million or so clones; 85% to 95% are singletons and the top ten take 0.1% to 0.15%. The specimen sequenced was naive CD4+ T cells sorted from blood. The sample's subset: CD45RA+ positively selected. These receptors originate from a man younger than 35 in good health.

This chain connects TRBV4-1 to TRBJ2-7, with TRBD2 matching over 7 bases. CDR1 is MGHRA and CDR2 is YSYEKL in the germline V gene. The V segment lost 4 bases and the J segment 0 bases; nucleotides outside the gene matches: 9. The length of the CDR3 is 16 residues. This CDR3 is CASSPPSGQSSYEQYF. As DNA, the CDR3 is TGCGCCAGCAGCCCTCCTAGCGGCCAGAGCTCCTACGAGCAGTACTTC.

A note on this clone: The junction shows a germline mismatch at one end, possibly a read error. The chain uses TRBV7-3 and TRBJ1-4, with D hard to call. The CDR3 is made up of 15 amino acids. From germline, CDR1 is SGHTA and CDR2 FQGTGA. The CDR3 nucleotides read TGTCGCGGAACAGCCGGGCCCCCTACTACTGAAAAACTGTTTTTT. Amino acid sequence: CRGTAGPPTTEKLFF.

In DNA form, the CDR3 reads TGTGCCGGGGTTATCCTCGCGACCCAGTACTTC. It is translated as CAGVILATQYF. The chain has TRBV30 and TRBJ2-5; no firm D call. Germline assignment: CDR1 GTSNPN and CDR2 SVGIG (reference sequence). CDR3 length: 11 residues. V lost 8 bases to trimming and J lost 7 bases, with 14 bases between them.

The CDR3 loop is CASSQGIGELDYNEQFF. The CDR3 DNA sequence: TGCGCCAGCAGCCAAGGAATTGGGGAGCTCGATTACAATGAGCAGTTCTTC. The V gene is TRBV4-3, the J gene TRBJ2-1, with a weak D call TRBD2 (5 bases). Trimming left V 1 base short and J 4 bases short, with 17 bases between. The germline gives CDR1 LGHNA, CDR2 YSLEER. This CDR3 region has 17 residues.

In the case of this clone: Relative to the germline gene, one junction end is altered; a read error may explain this. The genes are TRBV2 and TRBJ2-7; no clear D. The CDR3 sequence is 11 residues long. Per the germline V gene, CDR1 is SNHLY and CDR2 is FYNNEI. The CDR3 DNA reads as TGTGCCAGCAGTAGTACACCTCCCGGACCCTTC. This translates into CASSSTPPGPF.

The V gene is TRBV18, the J gene TRBJ1-5; D might be TRBD1 (5 bases). The V gene lost 4 bases and the J gene lost 4 bases, with 8 bases spanning the gap. Germline CDR1 KGHSH, CDR2 LQKENI. This CDR3 region has 13 residues. This CDR3 is CASSQRQNQPQHF. Here the CDR3 DNA reads TGTGCCAGCTCACAGCGACAGAATCAGCCCCAGCATTTT.

This chain connects TRBV7-9 to TRBJ2-7, with TRBD2 identical over 9 bases. The germline CDR1 and CDR2 sequences are SEHNR and FQNEAQ (reference sequence). V lost 6 bases to trimming and J lost 5 bases; unmatched junction nucleotides: 14. The CDR3 is 16 residues long. CDR3 DNA sequence: TGTGCCAGCAGTCAGTCAGGATCTAGCGGGACCCACGAGCAGTACTTC. Encoded protein: CASSQSGSSGTHEQYF. The full variable domain, rest sourced from reference TRBV7-9 and TRBJ2-7, is DTGVSQNPRHKITKRGQNVTFRCDPISEHNRLYWYRQTLGQGPEFLTYFQNEAQLEKSRLLSDRFSAERPKGSFSTLEIQRTEQGDSAMYLCASSQSGSSGTHEQYFGPGTRLTVT.

The chain has TRBV2 and TRBJ2-7, with 8 bases that match TRBD2. There are 13 residues in the CDR3. Germline V gene sequence: CDR1 SNHLY, CDR2 FYNNEI. Unmatched junction bases numbered 2, after V lost 6 bases and J lost 1 base. CDR3 nucleotides: TGTGCCAGCAGGAGCGGGAGATCCTACGAGCAGTACTTC. It translates to CASRSGRSYEQYF.